This TCR beta chain was retrieved from a study of T cell responses to AZD1222 COVID-19 vaccine. Method: immunoSEQ multiplex PCR; TCRdb's copy keeps in-frame clones and lacks some. The sample contains 70,000 to 100,000 clones, 70% to 90% of which appear only once. CDR3 length: 12 amino acids. V gave up 6 bases and J gave up 5 bases, with 10 bases separating them. The sequencing used peripheral blood, collected 28 days after the second AZD1222 dose. J is TRBJ1-1 and V is TRBV12-3 or TRBV12-4, with D unresolved. This clonotype originated in an adult who received the AZD1222 COVID-19 vaccine. The CDR3 loop is CASREPGTEAFF. CDR3 bases: TGTGCCAGCAGGGAGCCGGGGACTGAAGCTTTCTTT.